This passage covers 30 T cell receptor beta chains from one sample sequenced in a study of patients and donors after allogeneic stem cell transplantation. Via MiXCR, TCRdb re-called the RT-PCR reads, giving one row per CDR3 protein. The data show around 30,000 distinct CDR3 sequences, 7.5% to 9% seen once. The sequencing sample was made of blood, either unsorted or a sorted T cell fraction (not recorded which). The receptor set was obtained from a human donor who was either an allogeneic HSCT recipient or a stem cell or donor lymphocyte infusion donor (not recorded which). It is not recorded whose cells these are; they may come from a transplant donor.

At least ten counts were recorded for this clonotype. This chain uses TRBV20-1 with TRBJ1-4; no clear D gene. V was shortened by 5 bases and J by 7 bases, with 8 bases between the two germline ends. Per germline, CDR1 DFQATT and CDR2 SNEGSKA (reference sequence). This CDR3 has 11 amino acids. The CDR3 nucleotides are TGCAGTGCTCCTGTTATTGAAAAACTGTTTTTT. Its translation: CSAPVIEKLFF.

The gene calls are TRBV6-2 or TRBV6-3 and TRBJ1-2; 11 bases align to TRBD1. The CDR3 is 15 amino acids. Germline CDR1 and CDR2: MNHEY and SVGEGT. With V trimmed by 8 bases and J by 4 bases, 9 bases remained unmatched. This chain's CDR3 is CASAGTGGSSYGYTF. The CDR3 coding sequence is TGTGCCAGCGCCGGGACAGGGGGGTCAAGCTATGGCTACACCTTC.

This clonotype has ten or more counts. The chain has TRBV25-1 and TRBJ1-6; D possibly corresponds to TRBD1 (5 bases). V lost 6 bases and J lost 3, with 12 bases in between. This CDR3 is 15 amino acids long. CDR1 and CDR2 from the germline V gene are MGHDK and SYGVNS. CDR3 sequence (DNA): TGTGCCAGCAGGGGAGGGGAACTCTATAATTCACCCCTCCACTTT. Its protein product is CASRGGELYNSPLHF.

This clonotype was recorded at least ten times. CDR3 in amino acids: CASSYLQDVYNEQFF. DNA for the CDR3: TGTGCCAGCAGTTACCTTCAAGACGTCTACAATGAGCAGTTCTTC. The V gene is TRBV7-9, the J gene TRBJ2-1, with D unclear. V lost 6 bases, J lost 3 bases, and 15 bases lay in between. CDR3 length: 15 residues. Per germline, CDR1 SEHNR and CDR2 FQNEAQ (reference sequence).

This clonotype was counted ten times or more. The V call is TRBV29-1, the J call TRBJ1-3, with D unclear. CDR3 length: 15 amino acids. The ends were cut back, 4 bases at V and 0 bases at J, with 13 bases in the middle. Germline V gene lookup returns CDR1 SQVTM and CDR2 ANQGSEA. The CDR3 DNA follows: TGCAGCGTTGCGATTCTTACCCTCTCTGGAAACACCATATATTTT. Translated: CSVAILTLSGNTIYF.

This clonotype was observed at least ten times. V gene TRBV9 combines with J gene TRBJ2-1, with a possible D match to TRBD1 (6 bases). The germline V and J ends were trimmed by 0 bases and 9 bases, with 16 bases remaining between them. The CDR3 runs to 15 residues. Germline CDR1 and CDR2: SGDLS and YYNGEE. This CDR3 is CASSVEWGTSGEQFF. The CDR3 nucleotides are TGTGCCAGCAGCGTAGAGTGGGGGACATCCGGTGAGCAGTTCTTC.

This clonotype has a single count. The CDR3 sequence: CASSLDRLGRKYF. As DNA, the CDR3 is TGTGCCAGCAGCTTAGACCGACTGGGGAGGAAGTACTTC. J is TRBJ2-7 and V is TRBV11-3, with a weak D call TRBD2 (6 bases). Germline CDR1 reads SGHNT; CDR2 reads YENEEA. CDR3 length equals 13 residues. Trimming removed 0 bases at V and 11 bases at J, with 14 bases between.

This clonotype has ten or more counts. The genes are TRBV2 and TRBJ2-1, with D hard to call. The ends were cut back, 7 bases at V and 0 bases at J, with 13 bases in the middle. Germline-derived CDR1 and CDR2 are SNHLY and FYNNEI. The CDR3 contains 15 residues. The CDR3 DNA follows: TGTGCCAGCATAGGACCCGTAAGCTCCTACAATGAGCAGTTCTTC. As protein: CASIGPVSSYNEQFF.

This clonotype was seen at least ten times. J is TRBJ1-1 and V is TRBV7-9; possible D gene TRBD1, 5 bases. The germline gives CDR1 SEHNR, CDR2 FQNEAQ (reference sequence). Trimming cost V 2 bases and J 5 bases, with 12 bases left between them. The CDR3 contains 14 residues. CDR3 nucleotide sequence: TGTGCCAGCAGCTTATATGGGGGGACGACTGAAGCTTTCTTT. It codes for CASSLYGGTTEAFF.

This clonotype was recorded many times. The chain carries TRBV3-1 and TRBJ2-1; D gene unclear. V was cut by 4 bases and J by 7 bases, with 5 bases left in between. The CDR3 loop spans 11 amino acids. Germline values: CDR1 LGHDT, CDR2 YNNKEL (reference sequence). CDR3 in amino acids: CASSRRNEQFF. CDR3 DNA: TGTGCCAGCAGCCGTCGGAATGAGCAGTTCTTC.

The rearrangement links TRBV4-2 to TRBJ2-7; D gene unclear. This CDR3 has 14 amino acids. Trimming took off 1 base at V and 2 bases at J, with 9 bases between the two ends. CDR1 and CDR2 from the germline V gene are LGHNA and YNFKEQ. The CDR3 DNA reads TGTGCCAGCAGCCAAGGATTGTCCGCCTACGAGCAGTACTTC. Translating it yields CASSQGLSAYEQYF.

This clonotype was recorded many times. This chain links TRBV4-1 with TRBJ2-1; 7 nucleotides agree with TRBD1. CDR3 length: 15 residues. The V segment lost 5 bases and the J segment 9 bases; nucleotides outside the gene matches: 13. Germline CDR1 MGHRA, CDR2 YSYEKL. The CDR3 nucleotides are TGCGCCAGCAGCGCCAGGGGGATCGCCGGGTCTGAGCAGTTCTTC. Its protein is CASSARGIAGSEQFF.

The CDR3 bases are TGTGCCTCGCATGGGTACCACGAGCAGTACTTC. Translated, it gives CASHGYHEQYF. This rearrangement joins TRBV5-6 to TRBJ2-7; no reliable D call. The CDR3 is 11 residues long. V was shortened by 10 bases and J by 5 bases, with 13 bases between the two germline ends. Looked up from germline, CDR1 is SGHDT and CDR2 is YYEEEE.

The chain carries TRBV3-1 and TRBJ2-7; 10 positions match TRBD1. The CDR3 extends over 16 amino acids. The germline CDR1 and CDR2 sequences are LGHDT and YNNKEL (reference sequence). The V gene end was trimmed by 0 bases and the J gene end by 1 base; junction bases not matched to a gene: 3. CDR3 DNA sequence: TGTGCCAGCAGCCAAGACTTGGGACAGGGGTCCTACGAGCAGTACTTC. Translating gives CASSQDLGQGSYEQYF.

This clonotype was seen repeatedly, ten times or more. Here the CDR3 reads CASSLDGTGEQFF. The CDR3 bases are TGTGCCAGCAGCTTGGATGGGACGGGTGAGCAGTTCTTC. V is TRBV5-4 and J is TRBJ2-1; D assignment may be TRBD1 or TRBD2 (5 bases each). The germline gives CDR1 SGHNT, CDR2 YYREEE (reference sequence). The CDR3 length is 13 residues. V was pared by 0 bases and J by 9 bases, with 10 bases between.

The rearrangement uses TRBV12-3 or TRBV12-4 and TRBJ2-5, with D maybe TRBD2 (6 bases). V was pared by 5 bases and J by 2 bases, with 15 bases between. This CDR3 has 15 amino acids. This CDR3 is CASSPLGGGQETQYF. DNA of the CDR3: TGTGCCAGCAGTCCGCTGGGAGGCGGGCAAGAGACCCAGTACTTC.

This clonotype was seen ten or more times. V gene TRBV5-1 combines with J gene TRBJ1-2; 7 bases align to TRBD1. CDR3 size: 16 residues. CDR1 and CDR2 (germline): SGHRS, YFSETQ. Unmatched junction bases numbered 13, after V lost 0 bases and J lost 8 bases. CDR3 in amino acids: CASSLGGSDRALGYTF. The CDR3 DNA sequence: TGCGCCAGCAGCTTGGGGGGATCAGACAGGGCCTTGGGCTACACCTTC.

In this sample, this clonotype turned up many times. The V gene is TRBV7-3, the J gene TRBJ2-3, with TRBD2 matching over 7 bases. The length of the CDR3 is 13 residues. The germline V gene has CDR1 SGHTA and CDR2 FQGTGA. V gave up 1 base and J gave up 12 bases; unmatched junction bases: 7. The CDR3 spells CASSLSGGDYQYF. The CDR3 nucleotides read TGTGCCAGCAGCTTAAGTGGAGGGGACTATCAGTATTTT.

The table lists this clonotype with many counts. J is TRBJ2-1 and V is TRBV20-1; tentative D call: TRBD1 (6 bases). Trimming stripped 1 base from V and 9 bases from J, with 13 bases between. There are 13 residues in the CDR3. The germline gives CDR1 DFQATT, CDR2 SNEGSKA (reference sequence). CDR3 loop: CSARVTGYSEQFF. The CDR3 DNA follows: TGCAGTGCTAGAGTGACAGGTTATAGTGAGCAGTTCTTC.

This clonotype was seen only a few times. The gene calls are TRBV7-9 and TRBJ2-1; 7 nucleotides align to TRBD1. CDR3 size: 12 residues. Germline values: CDR1 SEHNR, CDR2 FQNEAQ (reference sequence). V lost 5 bases to trimming and J lost 12 bases; unmatched junction nucleotides: 7. The CDR3, as DNA: TGTGCCAGCAGCCGAGACAGGGTTGGGCAGTTCTTC. Its translation: CASSRDRVGQFF.

This clonotype was seen repeatedly, ten times or more. This sequence joins TRBV7-9 and TRBJ2-4; no clear D gene. The V gene's germline CDR1 is SEHNR and CDR2 FQNEAQ (reference sequence). The CDR3 covers 11 residues. Trimming stripped 7 bases from V and 5 bases from J, with 6 bases between. The CDR3 here is CASTHENIQYF. The CDR3, as DNA: TGTGCCAGCACCCACGAAAACATTCAGTACTTC. The complete variable domain, with remaining parts taken from reference TRBV7-9 and TRBJ2-4, reads DTGVSQNPRHKITKRGQNVTFRCDPISEHNRLYWYRQTLGQGPEFLTYFQNEAQLEKSRLLSDRFSAERPKGSFSTLEIQRTEQGDSAMYLCASTHENIQYFGAGTRLSVL.

The table lists this clonotype with many counts. The V and J genes are TRBV10-3 and TRBJ2-1; 12 nucleotides agree with TRBD2. V shed 0 bases and J 0 bases; nucleotides not matched to a gene: 15. This CDR3 has 22 residues. CDR1 is ENHRY, CDR2 SYGVKD, per germline. The CDR3 spells CAISESSSSGLAGRSSYNEQFF. The DNA of the CDR3 is TGTGCCATCAGTGAGTCGAGTAGTTCTGGACTAGCGGGAAGAAGCTCCTACAATGAGCAGTTCTTC.

Many counts were recorded for this clonotype. V is TRBV5-6 and J is TRBJ1-1; perhaps TRBD1 as D (6 bases). V lost 4 bases, J lost 4 bases, and 14 bases lay in between. Germline V gene sequence: CDR1 SGHDT, CDR2 YYEEEE. This CDR3 spans 14 amino acids. CDR3 residues: CASSGTGLRTEAFF. DNA for the CDR3: TGTGCCAGCAGCGGAACAGGGTTACGCACTGAAGCTTTCTTT. Filled out from reference TRBV5-6 and TRBJ1-1, the complete variable domain reads DAGVTQSPTHLIKTRGQQVTLRCSPKSGHDTVSWYQQALGQGPQFIFQYYEEEERQRGNFPDRFSGHQFPNYSSELNVNALLLGDSALYLCASSGTGLRTEAFFGQGTRLTVV.

This clonotype showed up many times. The V call is TRBV6-4, the J call TRBJ1-5; D is perhaps TRBD1 (6 bases). CDR1 is MRHNA and CDR2 is SNTAGT in the germline V gene. The V and J ends lost 3 bases and 5 bases respectively, with 8 bases between them. The CDR3 length is 13 residues. The chain's CDR3 is CASSEEGDQPQHF. The CDR3 bases are TGTGCCAGCAGTGAGGAGGGGGATCAGCCCCAGCATTTT.

There are many counts of this clonotype. The chain uses TRBV6-1 and TRBJ1-3, with a weak D call TRBD1 (6 bases). The length of the CDR3 is 14 residues. Germline V gene sequence: CDR1 MNHNS, CDR2 SASEGT. The V end lost 6 bases, the J end lost 0 bases, and 9 bases lay between the germline ends. CDR3 amino acids: CASRPQGSGNTIYF. In DNA, the CDR3 is TGTGCCAGCAGGCCACAGGGCTCTGGAAACACCATATATTTT.

This clonotype was recorded many times. V is TRBV28 and J is TRBJ1-1; D remains unclear. The CDR3 runs 17 residues. The germline V and J ends were trimmed by 5 bases and 0 bases, with 19 bases remaining between them. In germline, CDR1 is MDHEN, CDR2 SYDVKM. The CDR3 spells CASSPLGMVALNTEAFF. CDR3 nucleotides: TGTGCCAGCAGTCCACTGGGGATGGTAGCCCTGAACACTGAAGCTTTCTTT.

The chain joins TRBV6-1 to TRBJ2-1; no clear D gene. The CDR3 sequence is 15 residues long. Deletions cut 6 bases from V and 7 bases from J, with 19 bases between. Germline loops: CDR1 MNHNS, CDR2 SASEGT. This CDR3 reads CASSRLSDGRNEQFF. The CDR3 DNA sequence: TGTGCCAGCAGCCGGCTTTCGGACGGCAGGAATGAGCAGTTCTTC.

This clonotype occurred many times. V is TRBV5-1 and J is TRBJ2-5; no definite D call. The CDR3 is 14 residues long. Trimming pared 1 base from V and 4 bases from J, leaving 11 bases between. Germline-derived CDR1 and CDR2 are SGHRS and YFSETQ. Here the CDR3 DNA reads TGCGCCAGCAGCTTGTTGGGGTTTGGAGAGACCCAGTACTTC. Translation gives CASSLLGFGETQYF.

This clonotype showed up many times. CDR3: CSAARTGNTGELFF. The CDR3 DNA is TGCAGTGCCGCACGGACAGGGAACACCGGGGAGCTGTTTTTT. The V gene is TRBV20-1, the J gene TRBJ2-2; 7 bases are a match to TRBD1. Germline V CDR1 and CDR2: DFQATT, SNEGSKA (reference sequence). Trimming at V came to 6 bases and at J to 1 base, leaving 5 bases not matched to a gene. The CDR3 spans 14 residues.

This clonotype has ten or more counts. This chain joins TRBV27 and TRBJ2-7; D gene unclear. Germline lookup yields CDR1 MNHEY and CDR2 SMNVEV (reference sequence). Trimming cost V 3 bases and J 1 base, with 7 bases left between them. This CDR3 is 13 amino acids long. CDR3 in amino acids: CASSFGFSYEQYF. CDR3 nucleotides: TGTGCCAGCAGTTTTGGATTTTCCTACGAGCAGTACTTC.